This T cell receptor (beta chain) was sequenced in a study of graft-versus-host responses after intestinal transplantation. Background on the study: The study gave all recipients anti-thymocyte globulin induction, then tacrolimus and steroids for 2 to 3 years.

In regard to this clone: What it binds is unknown.

The repertoire was sequenced with immunoSEQ multiplex PCR; TCRdb's copy has only in-frame clones and lacks some. Of roughly 100,000 clones listed, roughly 87% were seen once; the top ten hold over 0.8%. Germline V CDR1 and CDR2: SGHNT, YYREEE (reference sequence). The CDR3 runs to 13 residues. V dropped 0 bases and J dropped 5 bases, with 8 bases sitting between them. General study points: GvH clones occurred in recipient marrow; some first appeared in ileum or blood.

Sequences were derived from unstimulated CD4+ T cells sorted from spleen or lymph node cells, sampled before intestinal transplant. The chain joins TRBV5-4 to TRBJ1-2; D is uncertain. The TCR sequence derives from a human donor who received an intestinal transplant. The DNA of the CDR3 is TGTGCCAGCAGCTTGGAGGGCAGATATGGCTACACCTTC. Translation gives CASSLEGRYGYTF.